This record looks at one TCR beta chain sequence and its context. Its antigen is as yet unknown. The record originates from a study of beta chain features in type 1 diabetes. Study context: The patients were much like the healthy donors in age, gender and cell yields.

A sort by CD45RO/CCR7/CD25/CD127/CD95/CD27 yielded CD4+ naive, central memory, regulatory and stem cell-like memory cells. Purity exceeded 95% in all sorted populations. As every portion of the isolated RNA was reverse transcribed, the sequencing read expressed TCRB transcripts. TCRdb keeps only in-frame clones here, not all; method: immunoSEQ multiplex PCR. The sample has about 140,000 clones, over 8% seen once. Overall study findings and caveats: Cells that show high TCR expression could be over-represented by cDNA sequencing.

Sequenced input: central memory CD4+ T cells from blood. The source is a woman aged 40 to 50 in good health.

The CDR3 spells CASSTTGEGGYTF. Written as DNA, the CDR3 is TGTGCCAGCAGCACCACAGGGGAAGGAGGCTACACCTTC. The chain couples TRBV5-4 to TRBJ1-2, with TRBD1 matching 7 bases. Looked up from germline, CDR1 is SGHNT and CDR2 is YYREEE (reference sequence). V shed 4 bases and J 8 bases; nucleotides not matched to a gene: 8. This CDR3 has 13 residues.